Presented here are 9 T cell receptor beta chains from one specimen sequenced in a study of early T cells in non-severe SARS-CoV-2 infection. MiXCR was run by TCRdb on the 5' RACE reads, yielding one entry per CDR3 protein. The data contain 40,000 to 55,000 distinct CDR3 sequences, about 7.4% of them seen just once; the ten biggest clones take up 5% to 6.5%. Sequencing was performed on whole blood. The receptors stem from an adult who was a healthcare worker with PCR-confirmed SARS-CoV-2 infection or an uninfected control (not recorded which).

The gene calls are TRBV11-2 and TRBJ2-7, with TRBD1 matching 8 bases. This CDR3 comprises 14 residues. V dropped 5 bases and J dropped 2; count of bases not matched to a gene: 5. From germline, CDR1 is SGHAT and CDR2 FQNNGV. The CDR3 protein is CASSPDRVAYEQYF. The CDR3 bases are TGTGCCAGCAGCCCGGACAGGGTGGCCTACGAGCAGTACTTC.

This clonotype was seen at least ten times. The rearrangement uses TRBV6-6 and TRBJ1-2; no reliable D call. The CDR3 covers 13 residues. Germline V gene lookup returns CDR1 MNHNY and CDR2 SVGAGI (reference sequence). The germline V and J ends were trimmed by 8 bases and 2 bases, with 12 bases remaining between them. The CDR3 region is CASALSSNYGYTF. CDR3 DNA sequence: TGTGCCAGCGCTTTGTCCAGCAACTATGGCTACACCTTC.

This chain connects TRBV28 to TRBJ2-7, with D perhaps TRBD1 (6 bases). Germline values: CDR1 MDHEN, CDR2 SYDVKM. V lost 4 bases, J lost 4 bases, and 14 bases lay in between. The CDR3 extends over 14 amino acids. CDR3 bases: TGTGCCAGCAGTTCATACACCCAGGGGTACGAGCAGTACTTC. It codes for CASSSYTQGYEQYF.

This clonotype was found many times. This rearrangement joins TRBV6-2 or TRBV6-3 to TRBJ2-3; tentative D call: TRBD2 (7 bases). Between the trimmed V and J ends, which lost 8 bases and 5 bases, there was a span of 17 bases. Germline V gives CDR1 MNHEY, CDR2 SVGEGT. The CDR3 contains 14 residues. CDR3 sequence: CASLRGGPRDTQYF. DNA of the CDR3: TGTGCCAGCCTAAGGGGGGGCCCACGAGATACGCAGTATTTT.

This sequence joins TRBV6-2 or TRBV6-3 and TRBJ2-3; 10 nucleotides align to TRBD2. This CDR3 is built from 15 residues. Trimming took 7 bases from V and 3 from J; bases not matched to a gene: 7. Germline-derived CDR1 and CDR2 are MNHEY and SVGEGT. CDR3 bases: TGTGCCAGCATCGGGACTAGCGTCGGGACAGATACGCAGTATTTT. Its translation is CASIGTSVGTDTQYF.

This clonotype was counted many times. CDR3 DNA sequence: TGTGCCAGCAGCTTACTACCTTTAAAGAGGGGAACTAATGAAAAACTGTTTTTT. Translating gives CASSLLPLKRGTNEKLFF. The chain uses TRBV7-9 and TRBJ1-4; D may be TRBD1 (5 bases). Germline lookup yields CDR1 SEHNR and CDR2 FQNEAQ (reference sequence). The CDR3 has 18 residues. V lost 2 bases, J lost 1 base, and 17 bases lay in between.

This clonotype has at least ten counts. This chain connects TRBV5-5 to TRBJ1-1; no firm D call. The CDR3 consists of 15 residues. Trimming cost V 2 bases and J 3 bases, with 14 bases left between them. Germline values: CDR1 SGHKS, CDR2 YYEKEE (reference sequence). The CDR3 coding sequence is TGTGCCAGCAGCTTAGGCCTCGTGGGAGACACTGAAGCTTTCTTT. Its protein product is CASSLGLVGDTEAFF. The variable domain in full, completed from reference TRBV5-5 and TRBJ1-1, reads DAGVTQSPTHLIKTRGQQVTLRCSPISGHKSVSWYQQVLGQGPQFIFQYYEKEERGRGNFPDRFSARQFPNYSSELNVNALLLGDSALYLCASSLGLVGDTEAFFGQGTRLTVV.

This clonotype is deemed medium-sized. J is TRBJ2-1 and V is TRBV5-6; possible D gene TRBD1, 5 bases. The germline V gene encodes CDR1 SGHDT and CDR2 YYEEEE. The CDR3 sequence is 11 residues long. V was pared by 2 bases and J by 10 bases, with 7 bases between. DNA for the CDR3: TGTGCCAGCAGCTTCGACAGAGAGCAGTTCTTC. Translation: CASSFDREQFF.

This clonotype was detected many times. The rearrangement uses TRBV27 and TRBJ1-1, with D hard to call. This CDR3 comprises 14 residues. V lost 0 bases, J lost 1 base, and 6 bases lay in between. In germline, CDR1 is MNHEY, CDR2 SMNVEV (reference sequence). The CDR3 here is CASSLSQANTEAFF. DNA of the CDR3: TGTGCCAGCAGTTTATCCCAGGCGAACACTGAAGCTTTCTTT.